The 10 T cell receptor beta chains given below trace back to one sample, sequenced in a study of T cells expressing NK-cell markers. TCRdb re-called the 5' RACE reads; one entry per CDR3 protein, DNA not given. The repertoire table contains about 450,000 distinct CDR3 sequences. Material: blood T cells: a sorted CD56 or NKG2C T cell subset, CD4+ or CD8+ T cells, or bulk PBMC T cells (not recorded which). Receptor source: a woman between 18 and 69 years old in good health.

The chain employs TRBV7-2 and TRBJ2-5. The germline gives CDR1 SGHTA, CDR2 FQGNSA. This CDR3 comprises 13 residues. The CDR3 loop reads CATTDGVQETQYF.

This chain links TRBV29-1 with TRBJ2-2; the D gene TCRdb calls, TRBD2, cannot be checked with no DNA. Germline assignment: CDR1 SQVTM and CDR2 ANQGSEA. The CDR3 covers 15 residues. The CDR3 loop is CSVDVRAGGTGELFF.

The J gene is TRBJ1-1, the V gene TRBV15. The V gene's germline CDR1 is LNHNV and CDR2 YYDKDF (reference sequence). CDR3 length equals 14 residues. CDR3 residues: CATSRGGVGTEAFF.

The J gene is TRBJ2-3, the V gene TRBV14; TCRdb returns TRBD2, unconfirmable since there is no DNA. The CDR3 extends over 16 amino acids. The germline V gene encodes CDR1 SGHDN and CDR2 FVKESK. CDR3 in amino acids: CASSQEQRGGTDTQYF.

The chain carries TRBV7-3 and TRBJ2-1; with no DNA, the TCRdb D assignment of TRBD1 cannot be verified. The germline V gene has CDR1 SGHTA and CDR2 FQGTGA. The CDR3 sequence is 15 residues long. Here the CDR3 reads CASSPVAGANNEQFF.

CDR3 amino acids: CASSNLLTGELFF. This chain joins TRBV4-3 and TRBJ2-2. From germline, CDR1 is LGHNA and CDR2 YSLEER. The CDR3 has 13 residues.

The V gene is TRBV9, the J gene TRBJ2-5. This CDR3 is 15 amino acids long. Germline CDR1 and CDR2: SGDLS and YYNGEE. The CDR3 spells CASSGLMGQQETQYF.

The V gene is TRBV20-1, the J gene TRBJ2-1; absent DNA, TCRdb's TRBD1 call cannot be checked. CDR3 length equals 16 residues. Germline loops: CDR1 DFQATT, CDR2 SNEGSKA (reference sequence). The CDR3 is CSATELGGENYNEQFF.

This chain joins TRBV7-2 and TRBJ2-2; the TCRdb D gene call, TRBD1, has no DNA to confirm it. Per germline, CDR1 SGHTA and CDR2 FQGNSA. CDR3 length equals 15 residues. The CDR3 loop is CASSPDRVAAGELFF.

This sequence joins TRBV5-1 and TRBJ1-3. The CDR3 loop spans 12 amino acids. Per the germline V gene, CDR1 is SGHRS and CDR2 is YFSETQ. The CDR3 spells CASSSDGNTIYF.